The present TCR beta chain was sequenced within a study of blood T cell repertoires in COVID-19. Background on the study: Acute and convalescent COVID-19 specimens originated in the United States, Italy and Spain.

V lost 3 bases, J lost 8 bases, and 8 bases stayed unmatched. Germline CDR1 is SGHNT and CDR2 is YYREEE (reference sequence). The CDR3 has 15 residues. This clone is a singleton in its sample. TCRdb keeps only in-frame clones here, not all; method: immunoSEQ multiplex PCR. Found here are 200,000 or so clones, roughly nine tenths of them singletons; the top ten hold roughly 2%. The chain joins TRBV5-4 to TRBJ1-4; 9 nucleotides line up with TRBD1. This TCR was sampled from a woman aged 45-59 years with acute or convalescent COVID-19. The material sequenced was peripheral blood. CDR3 residues: CASSSTGTGHEKLFF. DNA of the CDR3: TGTGCCAGCAGCTCCACCGGGACAGGGCACGAAAAACTGTTTTTT.